These T cell receptor beta chains were read from a single sample in a study of cytomegalovirus exposure and HLA in healthy donors. Measured with immunoSEQ multiplex PCR; TCRdb has only the in-frame clones, and not every one. The sample lists 100,000 to 150,000 clones, over 65% occurring once. The sample consisted of PBMCs. These receptors originate from a man between 18 and 29 years old in good health and CMV-seropositive. Both conserved end residues are part of each CDR3. D genes are given only for firm matches. Clone size, where shown, is once, few, many, or a class for clones that have expanded.

d_gene,j_gene,abundance,v_gene,CDR3nt,CDR3aa
-,TRBJ2-1,once,TRBV7-2,TGTGCCAGCAGCTCTTGGGTACAGGGGGGGAGCTCCTACAATGAGCAGTTCTTC,CASSSWVQGGSSYNEQFF
-,TRBJ2-2,-,TRBV7-9,TGTGCCAGCAGCTTAGCGCAGCAGCGGGTTTACACCGGGGAGCTGTTTTTT,CASSLAQQRVYTGELFF
TRBD1,TRBJ2-2,-,TRBV6-1,TGTGCCAGCAGTGAACCCTGGGGACAGGAAAACACCGGGGAGCTGTTTTTT,CASSEPWGQENTGELFF
TRBD1,TRBJ2-3,few,TRBV27,TGTGCCAGCAGTTTATCGGCGGGACAGGGTCATACAGATACGCAGTATTTT,CASSLSAGQGHTDTQYF
-,TRBJ2-7,-,TRBV28,TGTGCCAGCAGTCCTCCCCGGACAGCCTACGAGCAGTACTTC,CASSPPRTAYEQYF
-,TRBJ2-1,-,TRBV6-5,TGTGCCAGCAGTCGTTCGAGGAGCGCCTCCGAGCAGTTCTTC,CASSRSRSASEQFF
-,TRBJ1-6,-,TRBV7-2,TGTGCCAGCAGCCCGAACAGGGCGGTTAATTCACCCCTCCACTTT,CASSPNRAVNSPLHF
TRBD1,TRBJ2-3,-,TRBV5-6,TGTGCCAGCAGCAACCGGGACAGGGGCACAGATACGCAGTATTTT,CASSNRDRGTDTQYF
-,TRBJ2-5,-,TRBV14,TGTGCCAGCAGCCAAGGAGGCGAAATCCAAGAGACCCAGTACTTC,CASSQGGEIQETQYF
-,TRBJ2-3,-,TRBV5-6,TGTGCCAGCAGCTTGGCCGCCGGTATAACGACAGATACGCAGTATTTT,CASSLAAGITTDTQYF
TRBD1,TRBJ2-5,-,TRBV14,TGTGCCAGCATCACAGACAGGGCCCAAGAGACCCAGTACTTC,CASITDRAQETQYF
TRBD1,TRBJ1-1,-,TRBV7-9,TGTGCCAGCAGGGACAGGGAGAGCACTGAAGCTTTCTTT,CASRDRESTEAFF
TRBD1,TRBJ1-4,few,TRBV4-1,TGCGCCAGCACCTTAGAAGAGGACAGGGTAGGTGAAAAACTGTTTTTT,CASTLEEDRVGEKLFF
-,TRBJ2-1,-,TRBV28,TGTGCCAGCAGTTTAGGAGGGAATGAGCAGTTCTTC,CASSLGGNEQFF
TRBD1,TRBJ1-2,-,TRBV4-1,TGCGCCAGCAGGCCTCAGGGGGAACCTAACTATGGCTACACCTTC,CASRPQGEPNYGYTF
TRBD1,TRBJ2-5,-,TRBV27,TGTGCCAGCACTTCCGGGACAGGGGAGACCCAGTACTTC,CASTSGTGETQYF
-,TRBJ2-1,-,TRBV7-9,TGTGCCAGCAGCTTCTCTTATAGTGCCTACAATGAGCAGTTCTTC,CASSFSYSAYNEQFF
-,TRBJ2-7,-,TRBV6-5,TGTGCCAGCAGTACCTCCAATAGTAGAGAGCAGTACTTC,CASSTSNSREQYF
-,TRBJ1-6,-,TRBV28,TGTGCCAGCAGTTTACAGGGGACTAATTCACCCCTCCACTTT,CASSLQGTNSPLHF
-,TRBJ2-3,few,TRBV4-2,TGTGCCAGCAGCCAAGATAATGGCGGGATGGGGGCAGATACGCAGTATTTT,CASSQDNGGMGADTQYF
-,TRBJ2-1,-,TRBV2,TGTGCCAGCAGGAAAGGGGGGGGGCTCTACAATGAGCAGTTCTTC,CASRKGGGLYNEQFF
-,TRBJ1-5,-,TRBV10-3,TGTGCCATCAGACAGGGAGTCAATCAGCCCCAGCATTTT,CAIRQGVNQPQHF
TRBD1,TRBJ1-2,-,TRBV5-1,TGCGCCAGCAGCGATACAGGGGGCCGGGGCTATGGCTACACCTTC,CASSDTGGRGYGYTF
-,TRBJ2-5,-,TRBV27,TGTGCCAGCAGTTTAGCGGGGAGATTTCAAGAGACCCAGTACTTC,CASSLAGRFQETQYF
-,TRBJ1-2,few,TRBV6-5,TGTGCCAGCAGTTATATGGGGGGTACCAGTGGCTACACCTTC,CASSYMGGTSGYTF
TRBD1,TRBJ1-1,-,TRBV28,TGTGCCAGCACCGTACAGGGGGCGGGGAACACTGAAGCTTTCTTT,CASTVQGAGNTEAFF
-,TRBJ1-2,-,TRBV7-9,TGTGCCAGCAGCTTAGTCCAGGAACACCTTTATGGCTACACCTTC,CASSLVQEHLYGYTF
-,TRBJ2-5,-,TRBV11-2,TGTGCCAGCAGCCGGGGGTTCCAAGAGACCCAGTACTTC,CASSRGFQETQYF
TRBD1,TRBJ2-2,few,TRBV15,TGTGCCACCAGCGACCGGGACAGGGGGCACACCGGGGAGCTGTTTTTT,CATSDRDRGHTGELFF
TRBD1,TRBJ2-7,few,TRBV6-5,TGTGCCAGCAGTGTGGGACAGGAGTCCTACGAGCAGTACTTC,CASSVGQESYEQYF
-,TRBJ1-6,few,TRBV5-1,TGCGCCAGCAGCTTGTCGGGTAATTCACCCCTCCACTTT,CASSLSGNSPLHF
-,TRBJ2-7,-,TRBV28,TGTGCCAGCAGCGTCGGGACTTTCTACGAGCAGTACTTC,CASSVGTFYEQYF
-,TRBJ1-6,-,TRBV30,TGTGCCTGGAATGGGCCACCCCTCCACTTT,CAWNGPPLHF
-,TRBJ1-2,-,TRBV4-1,TGCGCCAGCAGCCAAAACTTGAACTACACCTTC,CASSQNLNYTF
-,TRBJ1-6,-,TRBV6-5,TGTGCCAGCACCCGAGCTGGTTCACCCCTCCACTTT,CASTRAGSPLHF
TRBD2,TRBJ2-5,-,TRBV27,TGTGCCAGCAGCGATGGTCTAGCGGGGGGGCCGGAGACCCAGTACTTC,CASSDGLAGGPETQYF
-,TRBJ1-5,few,TRBV9,TGTGCCAGCAACCAAGGGGGTAGCAATCAGCCCCAGCATTTT,CASNQGGSNQPQHF
-,TRBJ2-5,-,TRBV15,TGTGCCACCAGCACACCCAAACCAACTCGACTCGGCCCTTTGGAGACCCAGTACTTC,CATSTPKPTRLGPLETQYF
-,TRBJ2-7,-,TRBV9,TGTGCCAGCAGCGTAGAAGGGGGAAGTTACGAGCAGTACTTC,CASSVEGGSYEQYF
-,TRBJ1-3,-,TRBV9,TGTGCCAGCAGCCGGGGTAGAGGTATCTCTGGAAACACCATATATTTT,CASSRGRGISGNTIYF
-,TRBJ2-3,-,TRBV5-4,TGTGCCAGCAGCATAGACAGTGGGAGCACAGATACGCAGTATTTT,CASSIDSGSTDTQYF
TRBD2,TRBJ2-7,-,TRBV14,TGTGCCAGCAGCCCGGGGAGGGGACCCTACGAGCAGTACTTC,CASSPGRGPYEQYF
TRBD1,TRBJ1-2,-,TRBV4-1,TGCGCCAGCAGCCAGCCGACGACAGGGGATTATGGCTACACCTTC,CASSQPTTGDYGYTF
TRBD2,TRBJ2-1,-,TRBV6-6,TGTGCCAGCAGTTCGCTAGCGGAGTACAATGAGCAGTTCTTC,CASSSLAEYNEQFF
-,TRBJ2-2,-,TRBV10-3,TGTGCCATCAGTGGGGAACAGGGGAACACCGGGGAGCTGTTTTTT,CAISGEQGNTGELFF
-,TRBJ2-7,-,TRBV2,TGTGCCAGCAGTGAAATTGGGGGCGACGAGCAGTACTTC,CASSEIGGDEQYF
-,TRBJ2-3,-,TRBV10-3,TGTGCCATCAGTGAGTCGTCGGACAGAACAGATACGCAGTATTTT,CAISESSDRTDTQYF
TRBD1,TRBJ2-7,-,TRBV5-1,TGCGCCAGCAGCTGGGGGACAGGCTCCTACGAGCAGTACTTC,CASSWGTGSYEQYF
TRBD1,TRBJ1-1,-,TRBV25-1,TGTGCCAGCAGCGATGGGGGACAGTCCTCTGAAGCTTTCTTT,CASSDGGQSSEAFF
-,TRBJ2-3,few,TRBV4-1,TGCGCCAGCAGGGAGGGGGCGAGGGAAGATACGCAGTATTTT,CASREGAREDTQYF
TRBD1,TRBJ2-7,few,TRBV27,TGTGCCAGCAGTACCCTAGGACAGGGGAAAAATTCCTACGAGCAGTACTTC,CASSTLGQGKNSYEQYF
-,TRBJ2-2,-,TRBV6-5,TGTGCCAGCAGTTCTTCTTCAGACAGCGGGGAGCTGTTTTTT,CASSSSSDSGELFF
-,TRBJ2-3,-,TRBV27,TGTGCCAGCAGTTTCACAGGGACCGGCACAGATACGCAGTATTTT,CASSFTGTGTDTQYF
-,TRBJ1-2,-,TRBV9,TGTGCCAGCAGCACAAGCCTGTCGGGACGGGACAAGAACTATGGCTACACCTTC,CASSTSLSGRDKNYGYTF
-,TRBJ2-1,-,TRBV10-3,TGTGCCATCAGTGAGTCATCACTAGTCGTCGATGAGCAGTTCTTC,CAISESSLVVDEQFF
-,TRBJ1-1,-,TRBV20-1,TGCAGTGCTCTAAACACTGAAGCTTTCTTT,CSALNTEAFF
-,TRBJ2-7,-,TRBV2,TGTGCCAGCAGTAAGACAGGCTACGAGCAGTACTTC,CASSKTGYEQYF
-,TRBJ1-3,-,TRBV5-6,TGTGCCAGCAGCTTGAAGGCTAGAAACTTTGGAAACACCATATATTTT,CASSLKARNFGNTIYF
-,TRBJ1-1,-,TRBV7-2,TGTGCCAGCAGACCCCCTCCGGGGAGGAACACTGAAGCTTTCTTT,CASRPPPGRNTEAFF